This T cell receptor beta chain appears in the sequencing data of a study of T cell repertoires in cytomegalovirus infection. Overall study: Both a matching HLA type and CMV infection were indicated by public TCR beta signatures. Whole-study findings and limits: Across the ex vivo response, the dominant clonotypes were HLA-C-restricted CMV-specific TCR beta clonotypes. CMV carriers with the relevant HLA were identified by cumulative public TCR beta family frequency.

TCRdb reprocessed the reads via MiXCR and lists one record per CDR3 protein. The sample records roughly 200,000 distinct CDR3 sequences, about 18% being singletons. Deletions cut 3 bases from V and 4 bases from J, with 7 bases between. This CDR3 has 13 amino acids. Germline assignment: CDR1 SNHLY and CDR2 FYNNEI. In regard to this clonotype: The target antigen is unknown.

The chain uses TRBV2 and TRBJ2-1, with no clear D. Sample: CD8+ T cells from PBMCs. The sequence derives from a human donor in good health (CMV status not recorded). Some clones in this sample may be carry-over from other donors' samples. CDR3 nucleotides: TGTGCCAGCAGTGATTGGCCTTACAATGAGCAGTTCTTC. Residues: CASSDWPYNEQFF.